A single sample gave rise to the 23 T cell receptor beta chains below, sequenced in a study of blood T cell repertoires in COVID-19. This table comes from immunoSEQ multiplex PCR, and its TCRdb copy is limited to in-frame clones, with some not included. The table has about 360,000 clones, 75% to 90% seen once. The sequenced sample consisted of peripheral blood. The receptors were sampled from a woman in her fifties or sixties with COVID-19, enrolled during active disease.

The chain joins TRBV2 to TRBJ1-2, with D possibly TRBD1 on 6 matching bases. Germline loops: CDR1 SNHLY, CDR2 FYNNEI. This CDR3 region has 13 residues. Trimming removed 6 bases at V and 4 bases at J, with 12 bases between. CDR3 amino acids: CASSTDRGYGYTF. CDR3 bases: TGTGCCAGCAGCACGGACAGAGGCTATGGCTACACCTTC.

The CDR3 DNA follows: TGTGCCAGCAACCCACAGGGTTCCTACAATGAGCAGTTCTTC. Protein sequence: CASNPQGSYNEQFF. The V call is TRBV6-5, the J call TRBJ2-1, with D possibly matching TRBD1 (6 bases). CDR1 MNHEY and CDR2 SVGAGI come from the germline V gene. With 7 bases removed from V and 1 base from J, the gap between germline ends came to 11 bases. The CDR3 is 14 residues long.

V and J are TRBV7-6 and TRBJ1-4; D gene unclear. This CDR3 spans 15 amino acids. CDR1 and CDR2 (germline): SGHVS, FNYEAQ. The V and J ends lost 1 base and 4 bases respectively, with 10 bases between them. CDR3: CASSLGGWVNEKLFF. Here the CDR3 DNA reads TGTGCCAGCAGCTTAGGAGGGTGGGTTAATGAAAAACTGTTTTTT.

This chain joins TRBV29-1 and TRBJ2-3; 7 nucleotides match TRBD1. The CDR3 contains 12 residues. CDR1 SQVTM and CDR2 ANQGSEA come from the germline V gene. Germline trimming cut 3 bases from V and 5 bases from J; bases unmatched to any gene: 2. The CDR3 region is CSVDSGGDTQYF. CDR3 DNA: TGCAGCGTTGATTCAGGGGGAGATACGCAGTATTTT.

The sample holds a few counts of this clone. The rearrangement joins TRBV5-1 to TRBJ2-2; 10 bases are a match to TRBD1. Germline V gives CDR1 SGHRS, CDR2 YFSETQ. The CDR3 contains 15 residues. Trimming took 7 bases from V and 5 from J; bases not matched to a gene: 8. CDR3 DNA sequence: TGCGCCAGCCAGAGGGACAGGGGTGTAACCGGGGAGCTGTTTTTT. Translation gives CASQRDRGVTGELFF.

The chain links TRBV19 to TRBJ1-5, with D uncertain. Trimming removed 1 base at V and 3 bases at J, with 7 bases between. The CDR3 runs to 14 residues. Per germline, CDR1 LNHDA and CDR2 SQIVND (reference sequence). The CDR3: CASSIGYNNQPQHF. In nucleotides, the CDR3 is TGTGCCAGTAGTATAGGGTACAACAATCAGCCCCAGCATTTT.

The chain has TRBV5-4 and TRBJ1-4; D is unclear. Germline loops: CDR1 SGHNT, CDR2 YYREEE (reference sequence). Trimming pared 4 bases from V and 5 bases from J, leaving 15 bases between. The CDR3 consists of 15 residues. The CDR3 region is CASSRPGTGNEKLFF. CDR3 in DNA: TGTGCCAGCAGCCGTCCCGGTACGGGAAATGAAAAACTGTTTTTT.

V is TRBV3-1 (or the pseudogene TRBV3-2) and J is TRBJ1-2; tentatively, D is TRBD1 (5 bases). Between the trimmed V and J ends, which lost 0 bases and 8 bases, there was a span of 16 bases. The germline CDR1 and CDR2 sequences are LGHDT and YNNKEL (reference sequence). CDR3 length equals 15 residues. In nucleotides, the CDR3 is TGTGCCAGCAGCCAAGATCGGGGGGAAGGAAGGGGCTACACCTTC. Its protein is CASSQDRGEGRGYTF.

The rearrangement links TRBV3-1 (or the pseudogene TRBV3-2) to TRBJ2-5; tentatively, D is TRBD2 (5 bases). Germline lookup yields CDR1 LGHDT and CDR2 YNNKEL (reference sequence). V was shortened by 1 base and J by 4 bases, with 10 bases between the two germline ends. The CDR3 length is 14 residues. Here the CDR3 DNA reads TGTGCCAGCAGCCAAGCGTTTGGGAGAGAGACCCAGTACTTC. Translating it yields CASSQAFGRETQYF.

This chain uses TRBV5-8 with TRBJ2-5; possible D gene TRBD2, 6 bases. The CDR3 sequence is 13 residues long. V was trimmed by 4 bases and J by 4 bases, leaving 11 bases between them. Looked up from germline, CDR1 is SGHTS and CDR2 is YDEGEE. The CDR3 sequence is CASSRDSVETQYF. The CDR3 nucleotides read TGTGCCAGCAGCAGGGACTCGGTAGAGACCCAGTACTTC. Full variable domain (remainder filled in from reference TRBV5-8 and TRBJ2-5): EAGVTQSPTHLIKTRGQQATLRCSPISGHTSVYWYQQALGLGLQFLLWYDEGEERNRGNFPPRFSGRQFPNYSSELNVNALELEDSALYLCASSRDSVETQYFGPGTRLLVL.

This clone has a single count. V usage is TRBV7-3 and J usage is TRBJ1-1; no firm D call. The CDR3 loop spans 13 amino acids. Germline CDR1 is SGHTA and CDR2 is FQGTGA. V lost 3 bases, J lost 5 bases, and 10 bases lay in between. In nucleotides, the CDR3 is TGTGCCAGCAGCTTTAGCCATGGAACTGAAGCTTTCTTT. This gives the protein CASSFSHGTEAFF.

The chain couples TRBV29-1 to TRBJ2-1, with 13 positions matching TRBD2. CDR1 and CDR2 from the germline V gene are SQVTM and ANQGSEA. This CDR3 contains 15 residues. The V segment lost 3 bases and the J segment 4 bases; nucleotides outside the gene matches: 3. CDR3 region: CSVDPGLAGYNEQFF. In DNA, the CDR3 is TGCAGCGTTGACCCGGGACTAGCGGGGTACAATGAGCAGTTCTTC.

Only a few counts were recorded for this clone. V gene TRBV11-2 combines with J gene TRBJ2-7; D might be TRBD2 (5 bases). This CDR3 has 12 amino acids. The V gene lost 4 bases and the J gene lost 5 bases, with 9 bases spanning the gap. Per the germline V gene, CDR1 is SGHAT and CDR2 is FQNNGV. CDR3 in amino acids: CASSSWGDEQYF. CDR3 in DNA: TGTGCCAGCAGCTCCTGGGGAGACGAGCAGTACTTC.

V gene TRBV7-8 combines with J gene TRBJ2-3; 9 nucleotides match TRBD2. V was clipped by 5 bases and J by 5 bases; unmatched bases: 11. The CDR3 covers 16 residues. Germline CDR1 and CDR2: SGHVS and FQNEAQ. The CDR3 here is CASSLRTSVAVDTQYF. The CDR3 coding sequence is TGTGCCAGCAGCCTGCGGACTAGCGTAGCAGTAGATACGCAGTATTTT.

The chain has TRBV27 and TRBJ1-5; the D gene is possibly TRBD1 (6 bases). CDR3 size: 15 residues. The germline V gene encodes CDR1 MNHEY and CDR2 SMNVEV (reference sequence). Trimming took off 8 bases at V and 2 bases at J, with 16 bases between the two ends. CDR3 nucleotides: TGTGCCAGCGCACAACAGGGTCTAGGCAATCAGCCCCAGCATTTT. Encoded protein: CASAQQGLGNQPQHF.

The CDR3 sequence: CASHPAGGGETQYF. For the CDR3, the DNA is TGTGCCAGTCATCCAGCGGGGGGTGGGGAGACCCAGTACTTC. This chain joins TRBV19 and TRBJ2-5, with 9 bases fitting TRBD2. Germline CDR1 LNHDA, CDR2 SQIVND (reference sequence). V shed 8 bases and J 5 bases; nucleotides not matched to a gene: 9. There are 14 residues in the CDR3.

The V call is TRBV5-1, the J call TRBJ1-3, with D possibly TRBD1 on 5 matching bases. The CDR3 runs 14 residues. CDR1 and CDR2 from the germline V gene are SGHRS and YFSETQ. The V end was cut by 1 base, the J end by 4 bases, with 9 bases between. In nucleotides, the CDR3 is TGCGCCAGCAGCTTGTCAGGGTACGGAAACACCATATATTTT. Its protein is CASSLSGYGNTIYF.

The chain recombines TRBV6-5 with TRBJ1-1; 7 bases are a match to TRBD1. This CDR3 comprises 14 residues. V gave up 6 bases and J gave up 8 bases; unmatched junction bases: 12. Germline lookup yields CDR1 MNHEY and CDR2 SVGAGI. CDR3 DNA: TGTGCCAGCAGCAGCCAACTTACACAGGGGGAAGCTTTCTTT. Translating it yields CASSSQLTQGEAFF.

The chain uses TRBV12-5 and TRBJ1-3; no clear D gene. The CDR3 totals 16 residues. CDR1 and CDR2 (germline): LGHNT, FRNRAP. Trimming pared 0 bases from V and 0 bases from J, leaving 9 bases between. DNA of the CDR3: TGTGCTAGTGGTTTGGTACATTACCTCTCTGGAAACACCATATATTTT. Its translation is CASGLVHYLSGNTIYF.

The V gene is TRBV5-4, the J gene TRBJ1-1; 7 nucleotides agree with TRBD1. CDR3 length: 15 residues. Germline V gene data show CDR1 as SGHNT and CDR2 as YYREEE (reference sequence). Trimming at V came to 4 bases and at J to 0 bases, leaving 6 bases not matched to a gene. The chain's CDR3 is CASSKGQDLNTEAFF. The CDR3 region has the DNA TGTGCCAGCAGCAAAGGACAGGACTTGAACACTGAAGCTTTCTTT.

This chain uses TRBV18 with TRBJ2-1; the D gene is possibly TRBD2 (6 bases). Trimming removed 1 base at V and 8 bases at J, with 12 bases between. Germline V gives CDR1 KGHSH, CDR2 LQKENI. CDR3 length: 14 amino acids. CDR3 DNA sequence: TGTGCCAGCTCACCACGACTAGAAGAGGATGAGCAGTTCTTC. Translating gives CASSPRLEEDEQFF.

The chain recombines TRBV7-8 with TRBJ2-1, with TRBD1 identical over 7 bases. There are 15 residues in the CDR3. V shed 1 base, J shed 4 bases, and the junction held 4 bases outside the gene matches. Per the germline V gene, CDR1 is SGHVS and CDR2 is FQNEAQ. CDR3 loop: CASSLGRDRYNEQFF. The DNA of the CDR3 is TGTGCCAGCAGCTTAGGCCGGGACAGATACAATGAGCAGTTCTTC.

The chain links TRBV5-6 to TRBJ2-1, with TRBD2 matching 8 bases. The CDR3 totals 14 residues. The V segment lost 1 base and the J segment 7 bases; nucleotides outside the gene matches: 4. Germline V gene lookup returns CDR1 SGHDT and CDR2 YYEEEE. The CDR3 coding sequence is TGTGCCAGCAGCTTGCGGGGGGGCAGGAATGAGCAGTTCTTC. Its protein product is CASSLRGGRNEQFF.